These T cell receptor beta chains were read from a single sample in a study of blood T cell repertoires in COVID-19. TCRdb keeps only in-frame clones here, not all; method: immunoSEQ multiplex PCR. The data show 170,000 or so clones, with roughly 88% seen just once and less than 3.5% held by the top ten. The specimen sequenced was peripheral blood. The source is a woman aged 60-70 years with acute or convalescent COVID-19. Each CDR3 is given with its conserved first and last residue. A D gene is named only where the DNA matches it firmly. The size entry is marked missing in some rows and otherwise reads once, few, many or a size class.

v_call: TRBV3-1/TRBV3-2
cdr3_length: 17
d_call: .
clone_size: .
j_call: TRBJ1-1
cdr3_aa: CASSQDRLAGMNTEAFF
cdr3_nt: TGTGCCAGCAGCCAAGATAGGTTGGCAGGCATGAACACTGAAGCTTTCTTT

v_call: TRBV6-5
cdr3_length: 15
d_call: TRBD1
clone_size: .
j_call: TRBJ1-1
cdr3_aa: CASSYAEGARTEAFF
cdr3_nt: TGTGCCAGCAGTTACGCTGAGGGGGCTCGGACTGAAGCTTTCTTT

v_call: TRBV4-1
cdr3_length: 18
d_call: TRBD1
clone_size: .
j_call: TRBJ2-5
cdr3_aa: CASSQDSQTGGLQETQYF
cdr3_nt: TGCGCCAGCAGCCAAGATAGTCAAACAGGGGGTCTTCAAGAGACCCAGTACTTC

v_call: TRBV7-9
cdr3_length: 17
d_call: TRBD2
clone_size: .
j_call: TRBJ2-1
cdr3_aa: CASSPRTSGSSYNEQFF
cdr3_nt: TGTGCCAGCAGCCCCAGGACTAGCGGAAGCTCCTACAATGAGCAGTTCTTC

v_call: TRBV10-3
cdr3_length: 18
d_call: TRBD1
clone_size: .
j_call: TRBJ1-6
cdr3_aa: CAISESSRGGQGRAPLHF
cdr3_nt: TGTGCCATCAGTGAGTCGAGTAGGGGCGGACAGGGCAGGGCACCCCTCCACTTT

v_call: TRBV6-5
cdr3_length: 13
d_call: TRBD2
clone_size: .
j_call: TRBJ2-5
cdr3_aa: CASDGTTQETQYF
cdr3_nt: TGTGCCAGCGATGGGACTACTCAAGAGACCCAGTACTTC

v_call: TRBV5-1
cdr3_length: 16
d_call: .
clone_size: .
j_call: TRBJ1-1
cdr3_aa: CASSLNRASLNTEAFF
cdr3_nt: TGCGCCAGCAGCTTGAACAGGGCTAGTTTGAACACTGAAGCTTTCTTT

v_call: TRBV5-5
cdr3_length: 15
d_call: .
clone_size: .
j_call: TRBJ2-5
cdr3_aa: CASSSDQGIQETQYF
cdr3_nt: TGTGCCAGCAGCTCAGACCAGGGAATTCAAGAGACCCAGTACTTC

v_call: TRBV9
cdr3_length: 13
d_call: .
clone_size: .
j_call: TRBJ1-1
cdr3_aa: CASSVVVNTEAFF
cdr3_nt: TGTGCCAGCAGCGTTGTAGTGAACACTGAAGCTTTCTTT

v_call: TRBV7-2
cdr3_length: 14
d_call: TRBD2
clone_size: once
j_call: TRBJ2-2
cdr3_aa: CASSLQTSVLELFF
cdr3_nt: TGTGCCAGCAGCTTACAGACTAGCGTTCTGGAGCTGTTTTTT

v_call: TRBV29-1
cdr3_length: 13
d_call: .
clone_size: .
j_call: TRBJ1-2
cdr3_aa: CSVALLPNYGYTF
cdr3_nt: TGCAGCGTTGCCCTCCTTCCGAACTATGGCTACACCTTC

v_call: TRBV7-2
cdr3_length: 16
d_call: TRBD2
clone_size: .
j_call: TRBJ2-5
cdr3_aa: CASSLATSGLQETQYF
cdr3_nt: TGTGCCAGCAGCTTAGCGACTAGCGGACTCCAAGAGACCCAGTACTTC

v_call: TRBV27
cdr3_length: 16
d_call: .
clone_size: .
j_call: TRBJ2-6
cdr3_aa: CASWQGGNPGANVLTF
cdr3_nt: TGTGCCAGCTGGCAGGGTGGCAATCCGGGGGCCAACGTCCTGACTTTC

v_call: TRBV27
cdr3_length: 17
d_call: TRBD1
clone_size: .
j_call: TRBJ2-6
cdr3_aa: CASSLKGASSGANVLTF
cdr3_nt: TGTGCCAGCAGTTTGAAGGGGGCAAGTTCTGGGGCCAACGTCCTGACTTTC

v_call: TRBV4-1
cdr3_length: 17
d_call: .
clone_size: few
j_call: TRBJ1-3
cdr3_aa: CASSQVGVTGTGNTIYF
cdr3_nt: TGCGCCAGCAGCCAAGTGGGGGTAACAGGGACTGGAAACACCATATATTTT

v_call: TRBV12-3/TRBV12-4
cdr3_length: 13
d_call: .
clone_size: .
j_call: TRBJ2-1
cdr3_aa: CASSRASYNEQFF
cdr3_nt: TGTGCCAGCAGTAGAGCATCCTACAATGAGCAGTTCTTC

v_call: TRBV19
cdr3_length: 14
d_call: .
clone_size: .
j_call: TRBJ1-6
cdr3_aa: CASRADSYNSPLHF
cdr3_nt: TGTGCCAGTAGAGCGGACTCCTATAATTCACCCCTCCACTTT

v_call: TRBV5-4
cdr3_length: 14
d_call: TRBD1
clone_size: .
j_call: TRBJ1-4
cdr3_aa: CASSLDRGSEKLFF
cdr3_nt: TGTGCCAGCAGCTTGGACAGGGGGTCTGAAAAACTGTTTTTT

v_call: TRBV6-2/TRBV6-3
cdr3_length: 15
d_call: .
clone_size: .
j_call: TRBJ2-2
cdr3_aa: CASSYEGKGGGELFF
cdr3_nt: TGTGCCAGCAGTTACGAGGGCAAAGGAGGCGGGGAGCTGTTTTTT

v_call: TRBV30
cdr3_length: 13
d_call: TRBD1
clone_size: .
j_call: TRBJ1-5
cdr3_aa: CAWGGQGQQPQHF
cdr3_nt: TGTGCCTGGGGGGGACAGGGACAACAGCCCCAGCATTTT

v_call: TRBV4-3
cdr3_length: 16
d_call: .
clone_size: .
j_call: TRBJ1-5
cdr3_aa: CASSQDYRGFGQPQHF
cdr3_nt: TGCGCCAGCAGCCAAGATTACCGGGGTTTCGGACAGCCCCAGCATTTT

v_call: TRBV6-4
cdr3_length: 12
d_call: .
clone_size: .
j_call: TRBJ2-6
cdr3_aa: CATRTGANVLTF
cdr3_nt: TGTGCCACCCGTACTGGGGCCAACGTCCTGACTTTC

v_call: TRBV28
cdr3_length: 17
d_call: TRBD2
clone_size: .
j_call: TRBJ2-3
cdr3_aa: CASSLGTSGGTTDTQYF
cdr3_nt: TGTGCCAGCAGTTTAGGGACTAGCGGGGGGACCACAGATACGCAGTATTTT

v_call: TRBV6-2/TRBV6-3
cdr3_length: 14
d_call: .
clone_size: .
j_call: TRBJ1-1
cdr3_aa: CASSTHGGGTEAFF
cdr3_nt: TGTGCCAGCAGTACCCACGGGGGGGGTACTGAAGCTTTCTTT

v_call: TRBV7-3
cdr3_length: 15
d_call: TRBD1
clone_size: .
j_call: TRBJ2-1
cdr3_aa: CASSLVRTGNNEQFF
cdr3_nt: TGTGCCAGCAGCTTAGTAAGGACAGGGAACAATGAGCAGTTCTTC

v_call: TRBV6-6
cdr3_length: 13
d_call: .
clone_size: .
j_call: TRBJ2-7
cdr3_aa: CASSSGYPYEQYF
cdr3_nt: TGTGCCAGCAGTAGCGGGTACCCCTACGAGCAGTACTTC

v_call: TRBV5-1
cdr3_length: 16
d_call: .
clone_size: .
j_call: TRBJ2-5
cdr3_aa: CASSRGLRTQEETQYF
cdr3_nt: TGCGCCAGCAGCCGTGGACTCCGGACCCAGGAAGAGACCCAGTACTTC

v_call: TRBV9
cdr3_length: 16
d_call: .
clone_size: few
j_call: TRBJ1-2
cdr3_aa: CASSVSTVEGADGYTF
cdr3_nt: TGTGCCAGCAGCGTAAGCACGGTCGAGGGCGCGGATGGCTACACCTTC

v_call: TRBV10-3
cdr3_length: 16
d_call: .
clone_size: once
j_call: TRBJ2-1
cdr3_aa: CAISEIIPRDTNEQFF
cdr3_nt: TGTGCCATCAGTGAAATTATCCCGAGGGACACCAATGAGCAGTTCTTC

v_call: TRBV7-2
cdr3_length: 15
d_call: TRBD2
clone_size: .
j_call: TRBJ2-7
cdr3_aa: CASSSSGGGPYEQYF
cdr3_nt: TGTGCCAGCAGCTCGAGCGGGGGAGGTCCCTACGAGCAGTACTTC

v_call: TRBV27
cdr3_length: 14
d_call: TRBD1
clone_size: .
j_call: TRBJ1-5
cdr3_aa: CASSPGQGEQPQHF
cdr3_nt: TGTGCCAGCAGCCCGGGACAGGGGGAGCAGCCCCAGCATTTT

v_call: TRBV27
cdr3_length: 13
d_call: TRBD1
clone_size: once
j_call: TRBJ1-2
cdr3_aa: CASATGQAYGYTF
cdr3_nt: TGTGCCAGCGCGACCGGACAGGCCTATGGCTACACCTTC

v_call: TRBV2
cdr3_length: 15
d_call: TRBD1
clone_size: .
j_call: TRBJ1-1
cdr3_aa: CASRGTGGFDTEAFF
cdr3_nt: TGTGCCAGCAGGGGGACAGGGGGGTTCGACACTGAAGCTTTCTTT

v_call: TRBV19
cdr3_length: 15
d_call: TRBD1
clone_size: few
j_call: TRBJ2-7
cdr3_aa: CASSTSGQGKPEQYF
cdr3_nt: TGTGCCAGTAGTACCTCGGGACAGGGGAAGCCCGAGCAGTACTTC

v_call: TRBV5-1
cdr3_length: 14
d_call: TRBD2
clone_size: .
j_call: TRBJ2-7
cdr3_aa: CASSRSGVSVEQYF
cdr3_nt: TGCGCCAGCAGCCGCAGCGGGGTCTCGGTCGAGCAGTACTTC

v_call: TRBV7-8
cdr3_length: 14
d_call: TRBD1
clone_size: .
j_call: TRBJ2-7
cdr3_aa: CASREDRGSYEQYF
cdr3_nt: TGTGCCAGCAGGGAAGACAGGGGGTCCTACGAGCAGTACTTC

v_call: TRBV15
cdr3_length: 15
d_call: TRBD2
clone_size: once
j_call: TRBJ2-3
cdr3_aa: CATSRETAGEDTQYF
cdr3_nt: TGTGCCACCAGCAGAGAGACAGCGGGGGAAGATACGCAGTATTTT

v_call: TRBV9
cdr3_length: 14
d_call: .
clone_size: few
j_call: TRBJ1-1
cdr3_aa: CASSVATAQTEAFF
cdr3_nt: TGTGCCAGCAGCGTAGCGACAGCCCAAACTGAAGCTTTCTTT

v_call: TRBV7-2
cdr3_length: 15
d_call: TRBD1
clone_size: .
j_call: TRBJ1-2
cdr3_aa: CASSMGQAPHYGYTF
cdr3_nt: TGTGCCAGCTCGATGGGACAGGCCCCCCACTATGGCTACACCTTC

v_call: TRBV7-2
cdr3_length: 15
d_call: .
clone_size: .
j_call: TRBJ1-4
cdr3_aa: CASSWRWATNEKLFF
cdr3_nt: TGTGCCAGCAGCTGGAGGTGGGCAACTAATGAAAAACTGTTTTTT